This T cell receptor (beta chain) was observed in a study of graft-versus-host responses after intestinal transplantation. Study in general: Anti-thymocyte globulin induction, then tacrolimus and steroids for two to four years, went to all recipients.

Points from the study as a whole: Peak GvH clone levels in circulation were associated with early post-transplant HvG declines. The marrow of recipients harbored GvH clones, and ileum or blood showed some of them first.

V gave up 6 bases and J gave up 4 bases; unmatched junction bases: 5. The germline CDR1 and CDR2 sequences are MNHEY and SVGAGI. The length of the CDR3 is 15 residues. Turning to this clone: Its antigen is undetermined.

The repertoire was sequenced with immunoSEQ multiplex PCR; TCRdb's copy has only in-frame clones and lacks some. The sample carries 86,000 or so clones, approximately 90% recorded once. J is TRBJ2-2 and V is TRBV6-5; 10 bases are shared with TRBD1. This clonotype was obtained from a human donor who received an intestinal transplant. Sequencing used unstimulated CD8+ T cells sorted from spleen or lymph node cells, obtained before intestinal transplant. CDR3 nucleotide sequence: TGTGCCAGCAGCTGGACAGGGGGAACCACCGGGGAGCTGTTTTTT. Translation gives CASSWTGGTTGELFF.